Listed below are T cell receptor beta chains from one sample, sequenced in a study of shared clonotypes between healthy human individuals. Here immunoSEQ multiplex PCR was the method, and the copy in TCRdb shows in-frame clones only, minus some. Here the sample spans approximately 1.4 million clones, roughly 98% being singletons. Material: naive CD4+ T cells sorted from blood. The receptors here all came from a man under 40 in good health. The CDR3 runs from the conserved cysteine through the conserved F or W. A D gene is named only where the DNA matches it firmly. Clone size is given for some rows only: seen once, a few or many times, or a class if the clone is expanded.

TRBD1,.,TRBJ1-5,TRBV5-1,CASRDREGQPQHF,TGCGCCAGCCGGGACAGGGAAGGTCAGCCCCAGCATTTT
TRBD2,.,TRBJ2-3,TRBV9,CASSRLLAGVADTQYF,TGTGCCAGCAGCCGCTTACTAGCGGGAGTAGCAGATACGCAGTATTTT
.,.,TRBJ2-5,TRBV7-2,CASSQLAGQETQYF,TGTGCCAGCAGTCAACTGGCGGGGCAAGAGACCCAGTACTTC
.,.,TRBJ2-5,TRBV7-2,CASSLYPGVETQYF,TGTGCCAGCAGCTTGTACCCGGGGGTGGAGACCCAGTACTTC
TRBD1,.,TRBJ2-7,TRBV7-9,CASSFLGGQAYEQYF,TGTGCCAGCAGCTTCCTTGGTGGACAGGCCTACGAGCAGTACTTC
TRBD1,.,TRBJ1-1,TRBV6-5,CASSRDRVTEAFF,TGTGCCAGCAGCCGGGACAGGGTAACTGAAGCTTTCTTT
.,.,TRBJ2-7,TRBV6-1,CASSAATRGPYEQYF,TGTGCCAGCAGTGCCGCTACGCGGGGGCCCTACGAGCAGTACTTC
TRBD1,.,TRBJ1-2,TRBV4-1,CASSTRDRGNYGYTF,TGCGCCAGCAGCACACGGGACAGGGGTAACTATGGCTACACCTTC
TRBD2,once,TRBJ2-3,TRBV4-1,CASSQETSGRGTQYF,TGCGCCAGCAGCCAAGAGACTAGCGGGAGGGGAACGCAGTATTTT
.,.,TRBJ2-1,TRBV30,CAWSYGGDREFF,TGTGCCTGGAGCTATGGAGGGGACCGCGAGTTCTTC